This T cell receptor (beta chain) was documented in a study of blood T cell repertoires in COVID-19. As handled by the study authors: Amplification from reference gene primers served as the basis for estimated nucleated cell counts. Repertoires were generated with immunoSEQ multiplex PCR, while TCRdb's copy carries only in-frame clones and drops some. That table furnishes V, J and clone size, whereas the DNA furnished D and trimming. This table holds a few hundred thousand clones, around 82% found once. The V gene end was trimmed by 6 bases and the J gene end by 0 bases; junction bases not matched to a gene: 5. CDR3 length: 15 amino acids. Germline CDR1 and CDR2: KGHSH and LQKENI.

The sample was peripheral blood. The TCR comes from a woman of 80 years or more with acute or convalescent COVID-19. This chain links TRBV18 with TRBJ2-1; the match to TRBD2 covers 7 bases. CDR3 region: CASSITSDSYNEQFF. The CDR3 bases are TGTGCCAGCTCCATAACTAGCGACTCCTACAATGAGCAGTTCTTC.